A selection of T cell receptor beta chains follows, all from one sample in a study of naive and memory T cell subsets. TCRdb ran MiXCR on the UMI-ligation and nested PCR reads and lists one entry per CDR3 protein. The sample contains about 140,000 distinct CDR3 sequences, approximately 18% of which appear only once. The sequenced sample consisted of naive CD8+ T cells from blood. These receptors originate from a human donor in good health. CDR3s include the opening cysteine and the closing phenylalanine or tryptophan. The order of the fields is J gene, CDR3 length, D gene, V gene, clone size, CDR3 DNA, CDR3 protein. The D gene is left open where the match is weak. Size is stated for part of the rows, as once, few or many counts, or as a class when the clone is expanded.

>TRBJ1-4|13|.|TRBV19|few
TGTGCCAGCACCGGGACGACAAATGAAAAACTGTTTTTT
CASTGTTNEKLFF
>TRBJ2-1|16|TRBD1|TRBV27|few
TGTGCCAGCAGTCCCGAGACGTCAGGGGGCTTGAATGAGCAGTTCTTC
CASSPETSGGLNEQFF
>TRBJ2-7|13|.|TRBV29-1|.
TGCAGCGTTGAAACCCTACTGGGGTACGAGCAGTACTTC
CSVETLLGYEQYF
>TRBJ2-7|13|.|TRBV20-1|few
TGCAGTGCTAGAGGACCGGGACACTACGAGCAGTACTTC
CSARGPGHYEQYF
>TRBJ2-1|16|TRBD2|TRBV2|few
TGTGCCAGCAGTGTAAGGGCTAGCGGACACCCCAATGAGCAGTTCTTC
CASSVRASGHPNEQFF
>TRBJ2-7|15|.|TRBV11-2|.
TGTGCCAGCAGCTCCCCAGGGGTTGGGCCTTACGAGCAGTACTTC
CASSSPGVGPYEQYF
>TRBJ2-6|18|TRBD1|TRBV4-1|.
TGCGCCAGCGGAAACGGACAGGGGGCTACTGCTGGGGCCAACGTCCTGACTTTC
CASGNGQGATAGANVLTF
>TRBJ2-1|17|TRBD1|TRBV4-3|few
TGCGCCAGCAGCCATGATACGGACAGGGAATCCTACAATGAGCAGTTCTTC
CASSHDTDRESYNEQFF
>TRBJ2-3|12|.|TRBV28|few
TGTGCCAGCGATGCCGGCACAGATACGCAGTATTTT
CASDAGTDTQYF
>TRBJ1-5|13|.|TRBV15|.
TGTGCCACCAGCAGTAGCCGGGGTCAGCCCCAGCATTTT
CATSSSRGQPQHF
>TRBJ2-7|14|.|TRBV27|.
TGTGCCAGCAGTTCCCGCAGTGGTAACTACGAGCAGTACTTC
CASSSRSGNYEQYF
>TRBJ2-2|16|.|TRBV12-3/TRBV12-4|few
TGTGCCAGCAGTGTACCCCACTGGACGAACACCGGGGAGCTGTTTTTT
CASSVPHWTNTGELFF
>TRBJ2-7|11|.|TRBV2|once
TGTGCCAGCACCGGGTCTAACGAGCAGTACTTC
CASTGSNEQYF
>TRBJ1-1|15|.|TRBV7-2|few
TGTGCCAGCAGCTTATTGGGGGGCTTGGGCACTGAAGCTTTCTTT
CASSLLGGLGTEAFF
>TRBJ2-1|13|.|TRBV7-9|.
TGTGCCAGCAGCCCATCCACTAGCAATGAGCAGTTCTTC
CASSPSTSNEQFF
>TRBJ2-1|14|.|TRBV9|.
TGTGCCAGCAGCGTAGAAAGCCCGTACAATGAGCAGTTCTTC
CASSVESPYNEQFF
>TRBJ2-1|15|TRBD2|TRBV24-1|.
TGTGCCACCAGTGATTCCGGGACTAGGTACAATGAGCAGTTCTTC
CATSDSGTRYNEQFF
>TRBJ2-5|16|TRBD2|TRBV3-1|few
TGTGCCAGCAGCCAAGAGACTAGCGGGATCCAAGAGACCCAGTACTTC
CASSQETSGIQETQYF
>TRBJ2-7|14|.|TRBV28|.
TGTGCCAGCAGTTTATCACAGGGAGCGGACGAGCAGTACTTC
CASSLSQGADEQYF
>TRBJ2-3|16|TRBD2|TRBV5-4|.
TGTGCCAGCAGCTTAGGTAGCGGGAGAGATACAGATACGCAGTATTTT
CASSLGSGRDTDTQYF
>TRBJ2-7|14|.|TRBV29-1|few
TGCAGCGTTGAATCCCCGGGCCTCTCCTACGAGCAGTACTTC
CSVESPGLSYEQYF
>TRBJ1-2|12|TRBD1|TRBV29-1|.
TGCAGCGTTCAACAGGGGAACTATGGCTACACCTTC
CSVQQGNYGYTF
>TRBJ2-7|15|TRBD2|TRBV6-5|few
TGTGCCAGCAGTTCTGGGAGCGGGAGTCCCTACGAGCAGTACTTC
CASSSGSGSPYEQYF
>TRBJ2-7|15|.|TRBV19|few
TGTGCCAGTAGTAATTCGAGGGTGGTGAACTACGAGCAGTACTTC
CASSNSRVVNYEQYF
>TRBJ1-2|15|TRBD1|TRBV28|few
TGTGCCAGCGATTCTGGGACAGGGTTTATCTATGGCTACACCTTC
CASDSGTGFIYGYTF
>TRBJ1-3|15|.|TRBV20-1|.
TGCAGTGCTAGAGATTGGAACGTGTCCGGAAACACCATATATTTT
CSARDWNVSGNTIYF
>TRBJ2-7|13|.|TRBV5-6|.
TGTGCCAGCAGTAACCCGGGCGACTACGAGCAGTACTTC
CASSNPGDYEQYF
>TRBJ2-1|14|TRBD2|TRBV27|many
TGTGCCAGCAGTCTTCCGGGACTAGCGGGAGAGCAGTTCTTC
CASSLPGLAGEQFF
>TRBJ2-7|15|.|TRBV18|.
TGTGCCAGCTCACCACCGGCTAGCAGATACTACGAGCAGTACTTC
CASSPPASRYYEQYF
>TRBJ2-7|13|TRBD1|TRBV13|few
TGTGCCAGCAGCTTAGCCGACAGGGCCGAGCAGTACTTC
CASSLADRAEQYF
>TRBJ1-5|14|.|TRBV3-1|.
TGTGCCAGCAGCCATGCAGATAGCAATCAGCCCCAGCATTTT
CASSHADSNQPQHF
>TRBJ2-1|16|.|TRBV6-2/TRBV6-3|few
TGTGCCAGCACCTACCTTCGAGGGGCGTCGTACAATGAGCAGTTCTTC
CASTYLRGASYNEQFF
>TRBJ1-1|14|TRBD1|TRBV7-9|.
TGTGCCAGCAGCTCAGGGGGGGGCGACACTGAAGCTTTCTTT
CASSSGGGDTEAFF
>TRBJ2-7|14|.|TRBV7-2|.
TGTGCCAGCAGCTTATATCAGGGAGTCTACGAGCAGTACTTC
CASSLYQGVYEQYF
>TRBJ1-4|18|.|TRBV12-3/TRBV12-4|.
TGTGCCAGCAGTTTTTCTGACAACCCCCCAGCAACTAATGAAAAACTGTTTTTT
CASSFSDNPPATNEKLFF
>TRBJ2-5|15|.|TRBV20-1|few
TGCAGTGCTAGAGTAGGCGAATCTTACCAAGAGACCCAGTACTTC
CSARVGESYQETQYF
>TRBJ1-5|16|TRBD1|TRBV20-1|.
TGCAGTGCTTCCGATTCGACAGGGTTTAGCGGTCAGCCCCAGCATTTT
CSASDSTGFSGQPQHF
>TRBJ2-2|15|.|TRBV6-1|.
TGTGCCAGCAGTGAGCCGGGGCTCCTTTCCGGGGAGCTGTTTTTT
CASSEPGLLSGELFF
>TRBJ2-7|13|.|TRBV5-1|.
TGCGCCAGCAGCCCCCACGGGGACTACGAGCAGTACTTC
CASSPHGDYEQYF
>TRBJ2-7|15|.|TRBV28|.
TGTGCCAGCAGTTTGGTGGGAATTAGCTCCTACGAGCAGTACTTC
CASSLVGISSYEQYF
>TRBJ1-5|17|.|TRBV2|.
TGTGCCAGCAGTGAAGGCGTTTTCAGGGGCCTTCCCGTCACCCAGCATTTT
CASSEGVFRGLPVTQHF
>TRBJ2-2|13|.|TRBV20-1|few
TGCAGTGCTAGGCTCCCGAACACCGGGGAGCTGTTTTTT
CSARLPNTGELFF
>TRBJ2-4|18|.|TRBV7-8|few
TGTGCCAGCAGCTTAGAGGCCGACAGGTTAAGAGCCAAAAACATTCAGTACTTC
CASSLEADRLRAKNIQYF
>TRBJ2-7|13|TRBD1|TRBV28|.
TGTGCCAGTACCTCCGGGACAGGGAACGAGCAGTACTTC
CASTSGTGNEQYF
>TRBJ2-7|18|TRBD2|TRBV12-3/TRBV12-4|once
TGTGCCAGCAGTCCGGGGGGACTAGCGGGTCACCTTACCTACGAGCAGTACTTC
CASSPGGLAGHLTYEQYF
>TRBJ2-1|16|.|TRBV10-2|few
TGCGCCAGCAGTGAGGAACTAGCTATTCTCGACAATGAGCAGTTCTTC
CASSEELAILDNEQFF
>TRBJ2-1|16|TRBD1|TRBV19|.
TGTGCCAGTAGTATATCGGACAGGTATTCCTACAATGAGCAGTTCTTC
CASSISDRYSYNEQFF
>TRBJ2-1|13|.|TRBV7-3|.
TGTGCCAGCAGCTTAGAGCCAGACAATGAGCAGTTCTTC
CASSLEPDNEQFF
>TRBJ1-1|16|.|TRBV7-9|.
TGTGCCAGCAGCTTAGGAGCGGCAGGGGCGGACACTGAAGCTTTCTTT
CASSLGAAGADTEAFF
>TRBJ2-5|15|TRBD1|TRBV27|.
TGTGCCAGCAGTCAACTGACAGGGGACGGAAAGACCCAGTACTTC
CASSQLTGDGKTQYF
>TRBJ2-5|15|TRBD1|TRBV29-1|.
TGCAGCGTTGACAAGGGGGCTACCCCGCAAGAGACCCAGTACTTC
CSVDKGATPQETQYF
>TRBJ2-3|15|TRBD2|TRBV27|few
TGTGCCAGCAGTTTCGCGGGAGGTAGCACAGATACGCAGTATTTT
CASSFAGGSTDTQYF
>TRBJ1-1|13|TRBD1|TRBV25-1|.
TGTGCCACCCGGGACAGGGGGCTGACTGAAGCTTTCTTT
CATRDRGLTEAFF
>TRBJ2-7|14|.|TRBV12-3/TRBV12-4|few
TGTGCCAGCAGCCCAGCCCACAGGGTCCACGAGCAGTACTTC
CASSPAHRVHEQYF
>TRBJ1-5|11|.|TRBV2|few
TGTGCCAGCCAGGGGATAGGGCCCCAGCATTTT
CASQGIGPQHF
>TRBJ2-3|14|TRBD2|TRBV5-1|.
TGCGCCAGCAGGGCGGGAGGGCCCACAGATACGCAGTATTTT
CASRAGGPTDTQYF
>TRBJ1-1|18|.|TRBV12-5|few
TGTGCTAGTGGTTTGGTCACAGGGCTCCCCCAGGACGGCACTGAAGCTTTCTTT
CASGLVTGLPQDGTEAFF